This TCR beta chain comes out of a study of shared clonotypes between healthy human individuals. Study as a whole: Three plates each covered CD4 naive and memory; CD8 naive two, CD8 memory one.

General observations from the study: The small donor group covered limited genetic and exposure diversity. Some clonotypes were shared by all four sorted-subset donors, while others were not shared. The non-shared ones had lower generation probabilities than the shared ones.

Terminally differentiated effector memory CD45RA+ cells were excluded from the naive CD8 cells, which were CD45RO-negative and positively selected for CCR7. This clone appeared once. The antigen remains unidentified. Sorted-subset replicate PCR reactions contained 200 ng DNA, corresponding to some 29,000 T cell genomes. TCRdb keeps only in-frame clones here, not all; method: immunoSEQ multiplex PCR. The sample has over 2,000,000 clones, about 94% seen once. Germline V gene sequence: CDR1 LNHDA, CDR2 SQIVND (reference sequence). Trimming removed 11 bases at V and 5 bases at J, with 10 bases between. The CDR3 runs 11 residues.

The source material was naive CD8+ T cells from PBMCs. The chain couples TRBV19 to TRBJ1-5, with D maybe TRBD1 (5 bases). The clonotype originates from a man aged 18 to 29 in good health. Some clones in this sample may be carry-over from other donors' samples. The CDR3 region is CAGGVDQPQHF. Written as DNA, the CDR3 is TGTGCCGGGGGGGTCGATCAGCCCCAGCATTTT.